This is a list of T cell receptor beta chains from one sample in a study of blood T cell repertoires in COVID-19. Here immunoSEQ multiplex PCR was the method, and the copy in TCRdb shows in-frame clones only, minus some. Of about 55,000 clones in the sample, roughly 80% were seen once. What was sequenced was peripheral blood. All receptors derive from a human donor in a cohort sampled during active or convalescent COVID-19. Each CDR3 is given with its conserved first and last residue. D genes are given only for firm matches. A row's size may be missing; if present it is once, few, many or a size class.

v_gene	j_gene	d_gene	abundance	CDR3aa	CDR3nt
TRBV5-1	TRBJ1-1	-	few	CASSLGTGWGTEAFF	TGCGCCAGCAGCTTGGGAACAGGGTGGGGGACTGAAGCTTTCTTT
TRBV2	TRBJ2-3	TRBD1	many	CASCNRGSTDTQYF	TGTGCCAGCTGTAACAGGGGTAGCACAGATACGCAGTATTTT
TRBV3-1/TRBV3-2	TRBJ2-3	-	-	CASSQAPGLLTDTQYF	TGTGCCAGCAGCCAAGCCCCGGGACTTCTCACAGATACGCAGTATTTT
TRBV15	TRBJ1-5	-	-	CATSRGDQPQHF	TGTGCCACCAGCAGAGGAGATCAGCCCCAGCATTTT
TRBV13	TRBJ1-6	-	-	CASSGPRGATNSPLHF	TGTGCCAGCAGCGGCCCGCGGGGGGCGACGAATTCACCCCTCCACTTT
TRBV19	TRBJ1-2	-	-	CASSITRGINYGYTF	TGTGCCAGTAGTATAACCCGGGGAATTAACTATGGCTACACCTTC
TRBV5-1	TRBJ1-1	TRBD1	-	CASHPRQGWDVTEAFF	TGCGCCAGCCACCCTCGACAGGGATGGGATGTCACTGAAGCTTTCTTT
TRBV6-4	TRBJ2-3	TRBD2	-	CASSDSSGGGTDTQYF	TGTGCCAGCAGTGACTCTAGCGGGGGGGGCACAGATACGCAGTATTTT
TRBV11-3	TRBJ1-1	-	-	CASSLLGDTEAFF	TGTGCCAGCAGCTTATTAGGGGACACTGAAGCTTTCTTT
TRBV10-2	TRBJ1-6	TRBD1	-	CASRTTGDSPLHF	TGCGCCAGCAGAACCACAGGGGATTCACCCCTCCACTTT
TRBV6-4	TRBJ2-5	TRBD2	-	CASSDNGGVQETQYF	TGTGCCAGCAGTGACAACGGGGGGGTCCAAGAGACCCAGTACTTC
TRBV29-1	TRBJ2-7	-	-	CSVEPGGGGGEQYF	TGCAGCGTTGAGCCCGGAGGAGGGGGCGGCGAGCAGTACTTC
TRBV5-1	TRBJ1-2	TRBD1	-	CASSTGQGDGYTF	TGCGCCAGCAGCACGGGACAGGGAGATGGCTACACCTTC
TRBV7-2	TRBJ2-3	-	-	CASSLGLSTDTQYF	TGTGCCAGCAGCTTGGGCCTTAGCACAGATACGCAGTATTTT
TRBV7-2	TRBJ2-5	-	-	CASSRGTKETQYF	TGTGCCAGCAGCCGTGGGACAAAAGAGACCCAGTACTTC
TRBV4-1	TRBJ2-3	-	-	CASSQDFGGLNTQYF	TGCGCCAGCAGCCAAGATTTCGGGGGTTTGAATACGCAGTATTTT
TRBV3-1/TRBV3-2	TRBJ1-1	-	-	CASSPSGGRTEAFF	TGTGCCAGCAGCCCCTCGGGGGGAAGAACTGAAGCTTTCTTT
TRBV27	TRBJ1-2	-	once	CASSFRQGIIDGYTF	TGTGCCAGCAGTTTTAGGCAGGGGATTATCGATGGCTACACCTTC
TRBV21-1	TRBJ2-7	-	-	CASSKASTGGYEQYF	TGTGCCAGCAGCAAAGCCTCTACGGGGGGGTACGAGCAGTACTTC
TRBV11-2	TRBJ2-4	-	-	CASSSLSTGLKNIQYF	TGTGCCAGCAGCTCCCTCTCGACAGGCCTCAAAAACATTCAGTACTTC
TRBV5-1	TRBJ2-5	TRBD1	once	CASSFDRARETQYF	TGCGCCAGCAGCTTCGACAGGGCTAGGGAGACCCAGTACTTC
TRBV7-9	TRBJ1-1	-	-	CASSPTGGGMNTEAFF	TGTGCCAGCAGCCCAACGGGCGGGGGAATGAACACTGAAGCTTTCTTT
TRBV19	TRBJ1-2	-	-	CATGVLYGYTF	TGTGCCACGGGGGTACTCTATGGCTACACCTTC
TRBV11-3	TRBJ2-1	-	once	CASSAVGGVREQFF	TGTGCCAGCAGCGCCGTGGGGGGAGTCAGGGAACAGTTCTTC
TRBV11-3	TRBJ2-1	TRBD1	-	CASSLGDRGGYEQFF	TGTGCCAGCAGCTTAGGGGACAGGGGAGGCTATGAGCAGTTCTTC
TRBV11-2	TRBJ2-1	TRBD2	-	CASATVAGALNPFF	TGTGCCAGCGCCACTGTAGCGGGGGCCCTTAACCCGTTCTTC
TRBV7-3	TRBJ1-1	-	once	CASSFPLANTEAFF	TGTGCCAGCAGCTTCCCACTTGCTAACACTGAAGCTTTCTTT
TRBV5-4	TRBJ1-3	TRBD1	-	CASSSLPGQARNTIYF	TGTGCCAGCAGCTCCCTTCCGGGACAGGCCCGAAACACCATATATTTT
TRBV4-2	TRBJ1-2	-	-	CASSQVEGMGYTF	TGTGCCAGCAGCCAAGTGGAGGGGATGGGCTACACCTTC
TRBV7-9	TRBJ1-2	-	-	CASSPQGNYGYTF	TGTGCCAGCAGCCCACAGGGTAACTATGGCTACACCTTC
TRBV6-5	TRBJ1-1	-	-	CASSYFKERGGAFF	TGTGCCAGCAGTTATTTTAAGGAGAGGGGAGGCGCTTTCTTT
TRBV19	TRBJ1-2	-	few	CASSIDHQGGYGYTF	TGTGCCAGTAGTATAGATCATCAGGGTGGCTATGGCTACACCTTC
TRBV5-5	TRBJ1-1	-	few	CASSSRVMNTEAFF	TGTGCCAGCAGCTCCCGGGTCATGAACACTGAAGCTTTCTTT
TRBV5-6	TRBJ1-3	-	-	CASSFLPSGNTIYF	TGTGCCAGCAGCTTCCTACCCTCTGGAAACACCATATATTTT
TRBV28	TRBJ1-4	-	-	CASRPDRINEKLFF	TGTGCCAGCAGGCCGGACAGAATTAATGAAAAACTGTTTTTT
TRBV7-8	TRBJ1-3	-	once	CASSLARWSGRRSGNTIYF	TGTGCCAGCAGCTTAGCAAGATGGTCTGGCAGGCGATCTGGAAACACCATATATTTT
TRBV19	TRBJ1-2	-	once	CASSPRNYGYTF	TGTGCCAGTAGCCCGCGAAACTATGGCTACACCTTC
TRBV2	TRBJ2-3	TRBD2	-	CASSALAGDTQYF	TGTGCCAGCAGTGCTCTAGCGGGGGATACGCAGTATTTT
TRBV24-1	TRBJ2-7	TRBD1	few	CATSDLLSGGYEQYF	TGTGCCACCAGTGATTTGCTGTCAGGGGGCTACGAGCAGTACTTC
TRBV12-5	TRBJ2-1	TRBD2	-	CASGLWLAGANEQFF	TGTGCTAGTGGTTTGTGGTTAGCGGGGGCCAATGAGCAGTTCTTC
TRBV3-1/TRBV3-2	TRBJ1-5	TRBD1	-	CASSSGTADQPQHF	TGTGCCAGCAGCTCCGGGACAGCGGATCAGCCCCAGCATTTT
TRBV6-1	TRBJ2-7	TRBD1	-	CASSDTGGPYEQYF	TGTGCCAGCAGTGATACAGGGGGCCCCTACGAGCAGTACTTC
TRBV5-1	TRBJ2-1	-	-	CASSSGGSAQGQFF	TGCGCCAGCAGCTCGGGGGGCAGCGCCCAAGGGCAGTTCTTC
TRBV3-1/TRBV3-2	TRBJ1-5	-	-	CASSQGWGEGNQPQHF	TGTGCCAGCAGCCAAGGGTGGGGCGAGGGCAATCAGCCCCAGCATTTT
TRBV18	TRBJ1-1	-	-	CYDRCTEAFF	TGTTACGACAGATGCACTGAAGCTTTCTTT
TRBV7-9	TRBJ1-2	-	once	CASSYSTYGYTF	TGTGCCAGCAGCTACTCAACCTATGGCTACACCTTC
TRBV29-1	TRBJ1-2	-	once	CSVEVRANYGYTF	TGCAGCGTTGAAGTCCGGGCTAACTATGGCTACACCTTC
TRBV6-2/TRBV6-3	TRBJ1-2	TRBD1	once	CASSVPLVNDRARYGYTF	TGTGCCAGCAGTGTTCCTTTAGTTAACGACAGGGCGAGGTATGGCTACACCTTC
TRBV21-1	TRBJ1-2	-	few	CATQTVTSNYGYTF	TGTGCCACCCAGACAGTCACCTCTAACTATGGCTACACCTTC
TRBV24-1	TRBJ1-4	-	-	CATSDFLAGGGLGEKLFF	TGTGCCACCAGTGATTTCTTGGCGGGGGGCGGTTTAGGTGAAAAACTGTTTTTT